These 19 T cell receptor beta chains originate from one sample sequenced in a study of T cells in Graves' hyperthyroidism and ophthalmopathy. Authors of the study amplified TCR beta CDR3 regions from RNA transcripts. HTBI primers were employed in a first-round RT-PCR of the TCR CDR3. MiXCR was run by TCRdb on the multiplex PCR reads, yielding one entry per CDR3 protein. In the table there are about 770,000 distinct CDR3 sequences, roughly a sixth of which are singletons. The sequencing input was blood. The receptors come from a woman aged 45-59 years with Graves' hyperthyroidism that later progressed to Graves' ophthalmopathy.

The rearrangement uses TRBV13 and TRBJ2-1; D is perhaps TRBD2 (6 bases). Germline V CDR1 and CDR2: PRHDT, FYEKMQ (reference sequence). This CDR3 spans 16 amino acids. V gave up 0 bases and J gave up 7 bases, with 16 bases separating them. CDR3 loop: CASSLGVLMEGNEQFF. CDR3 nucleotide sequence: TGTGCCAGCAGCTTAGGGGTCCTTATGGAGGGGAATGAGCAGTTCTTC. The whole variable domain, filled in from reference TRBV13 and TRBJ2-1, reads AAGVIQSPRHLIKEKRETATLKCYPIPRHDTVYWYQQGPGQDPQFLISFYEKMQSDKGSIPDRFSAQQFSDYHSELNMSSLELGDSALYFCASSLGVLMEGNEQFFGPGTRLTVL.

This clonotype was counted only a few times. J is TRBJ2-3 and V is TRBV20-1; 9 bases map to TRBD2. The CDR3 loop spans 15 amino acids. Germline loops: CDR1 DFQATT, CDR2 SNEGSKA (reference sequence). With 6 bases clipped from V and 2 bases from J, the junction kept 9 bases outside the gene matches. The CDR3 nucleotides are TGCAGTGCAAACACCGTAGCGGGGGTCACAGATACGCAGTATTTT. This translates into CSANTVAGVTDTQYF.

This clonotype was seen only a few times. V and J are TRBV4-1 and TRBJ1-1; no clear D gene. Per the germline V gene, CDR1 is MGHRA and CDR2 is YSYEKL. With 0 bases removed from V and 5 bases from J, the gap between germline ends came to 16 bases. The CDR3 has 16 amino acids. DNA of the CDR3: TGCGCCAGCAGCCAAGATGTCATCGGGAGGCGGACTGAAGCTTTCTTT. Protein: CASSQDVIGRRTEAFF.

The V and J genes are TRBV10-3 and TRBJ1-2; 9 nucleotides agree with TRBD1. Trimming cost V 0 bases and J 3 bases; bases outside gene matches: 8. The CDR3 sequence is 17 residues long. Germline V CDR1 and CDR2: ENHRY, SYGVKD. The CDR3 here is CAISESTGGEFYYGYTF. The CDR3 DNA sequence: TGTGCCATCAGTGAGTCGACAGGGGGGGAATTCTACTATGGCTACACCTTC.

This clonotype was observed many times. This chain connects TRBV20-1 to TRBJ2-7; D perhaps matches TRBD1 (6 bases). V gave up 3 bases and J gave up 7 bases, with 7 bases separating them. The CDR3 has 10 residues. The V gene's germline CDR1 is DFQATT and CDR2 SNEGSKA (reference sequence). The CDR3 DNA sequence: TGCAGTGCTAGGACAGGAGAGCAGTACTTC. It codes for CSARTGEQYF.

The chain carries TRBV29-1 and TRBJ2-5, with 12 bases that match TRBD1. CDR1 is SQVTM, CDR2 ANQGSEA, per germline. CDR3 length: 14 amino acids. J was trimmed by 6 bases and V by 3 bases; bases with no gene match: 5. CDR3 nucleotide sequence: TGCAGCGTTGATGGGACAGGGGGCGCGAAGACCCAGTACTTC. Translation gives CSVDGTGGAKTQYF.

This clonotype showed up just a few times. The chain combines TRBV14 with TRBJ2-3, with a weak D call TRBD2 (5 bases). The CDR3 loop spans 17 amino acids. CDR1 is SGHDN, CDR2 FVKESK, per germline. The V end lost 0 bases, the J end lost 10 bases, and 23 bases lay between the germline ends. The chain's CDR3 is CASSQDFGRRLGDAQYF. CDR3 coding DNA: TGTGCCAGCAGCCAAGATTTCGGCAGGAGGTTGGGCGATGCGCAGTATTTT.

This clonotype has only a few counts. The chain uses TRBV5-4 and TRBJ2-7; 8 bases match TRBD2. The germline V gene encodes CDR1 SGHNT and CDR2 YYREEE (reference sequence). CDR3 length: 15 residues. The ends lost 0 bases at V and 4 bases at J; junction bases unmatched: 6. The CDR3 DNA reads as TGTGCCAGCAGCTTGGGTGTTAGCGGGGAGTACGAGCAGTACTTC. Protein product: CASSLGVSGEYEQYF.

The chain couples TRBV30 to TRBJ1-1; D remains ambiguous. V lost 3 bases and J 0 bases, leaving 8 bases between the germline ends. This CDR3 spans 13 amino acids. Germline CDR1 and CDR2: GTSNPN and SVGIG (reference sequence). CDR3 in DNA: TGTGCCTGGAGGGTAAATATGAACACTGAAGCTTTCTTT. Translating it yields CAWRVNMNTEAFF. Using reference TRBV30 and TRBJ1-1 for the parts outside the CDR3, the full variable domain is SQTIHQWPATLVQPVGSPLSLECTVEGTSNPNLYWYRQAAGRGLQLLFYSVGIGQISSEVPQNLSASRPQDRQFILSSKKLLLSDSGFYLCAWRVNMNTEAFFGQGTRLTVV.

This clonotype was found many times. The genes are TRBV30 and TRBJ1-1; D uncertain. The CDR3 contains 13 residues. In germline, CDR1 is GTSNPN, CDR2 SVGIG (reference sequence). The germline V and J ends were trimmed by 0 bases and 2 bases, with 7 bases remaining between them. CDR3 DNA: TGTGCCTGGAGTGTAGGTCGAAACACTGAAGCTTTCTTT. Its protein is CAWSVGRNTEAFF.

The CDR3 DNA reads TGTGCCAGTAGTATAGGGACAGGGGCTTCGAACACTGAAGCTTTCTTT. It is translated as CASSIGTGASNTEAFF. The chain recombines TRBV19 with TRBJ1-1, with 9 bases identical to TRBD1. Trimming at V came to 1 base and at J to 1 base, leaving 4 bases not matched to a gene. Germline loops: CDR1 LNHDA, CDR2 SQIVND (reference sequence). This CDR3 is built from 16 residues.

The chain couples TRBV19 to TRBJ2-1; D gene ambiguous. Trimming removed 5 bases from V and 0 bases from J, with 20 bases in between. There are 18 residues in the CDR3. Germline V CDR1 and CDR2: LNHDA, SQIVND (reference sequence). The CDR3 loop reads CASSGRVGRWGSYNEQFF. The CDR3 DNA sequence: TGTGCCAGTAGTGGACGGGTCGGGCGGTGGGGCTCCTACAATGAGCAGTTCTTC.

This clonotype was counted many times. The chain recombines TRBV6-1 with TRBJ2-5; tentative D call: TRBD1 (6 bases). The CDR3 is made up of 19 amino acids. V lost 5 bases to trimming and J lost 1 base, with 26 bases between them. CDR1 and CDR2 (germline): MNHNS, SASEGT. The CDR3 DNA sequence: TGTGCCAGCAGTCAGCTTTCCCCGGAAGAGGGGGAACCCCAAGAGACCCAGTACTTC. Protein product: CASSQLSPEEGEPQETQYF.

This clonotype came up a few times. The chain is built from TRBV29-1 and TRBJ1-1; D is perhaps TRBD1 (5 bases). In germline, CDR1 is SQVTM, CDR2 ANQGSEA. The CDR3 length is 11 residues. V lost 7 bases, J lost 3 bases, and 9 bases lay in between. DNA of the CDR3: TGCAGCGCCGAGGGGCACACTGAAGCTTTCTTT. It specifies CSAEGHTEAFF.

Ten or more counts support this clonotype. The chain couples TRBV7-3 to TRBJ2-2; D is possibly TRBD1 or TRBD2 (5 bases each). With 6 bases removed from V and 6 bases from J, the gap between germline ends came to 11 bases. Germline assignment: CDR1 SGHTA and CDR2 FQGTGA. The CDR3 contains 13 residues. CDR3: CASSPRGAGELFF. The CDR3 DNA reads as TGTGCCAGCAGTCCCAGAGGGGCCGGGGAGCTGTTTTTT.

As for this clonotype: An end of the junction does not agree with germline; a read error may underlie this. CDR3 region: CASSLDRGTYNEQLF. CDR3 coding DNA: TGTGCCAGCAGCCTAGACAGGGGTACCTACAATGAGCAGCTCTTC. The chain couples TRBV5-1 to TRBJ2-1; 8 bases line up with TRBD1. Germline lookup yields CDR1 SGHRS and CDR2 YFSETQ. This CDR3 spans 15 amino acids.

In this sample, this clonotype turned up many times. The gene calls are TRBV5-5 and TRBJ1-1; 7 positions agree with TRBD1. This CDR3 comprises 16 residues. CDR1 is SGHKS, CDR2 YYEKEE, per germline (reference sequence). Germline trimming cut 4 bases from V and 4 bases from J; bases unmatched to any gene: 13. This CDR3 reads CASSHLRQGSSTEAFF. CDR3 sequence (DNA): TGTGCCAGCAGCCACCTACGACAGGGTTCGTCCACTGAAGCTTTCTTT. The whole variable domain, remainder taken from reference TRBV5-5 and TRBJ1-1, is DAGVTQSPTHLIKTRGQQVTLRCSPISGHKSVSWYQQVLGQGPQFIFQYYEKEERGRGNFPDRFSARQFPNYSSELNVNALLLGDSALYLCASSHLRQGSSTEAFFGQGTRLTVV.

This clonotype showed up many times. The chain links TRBV20-1 to TRBJ1-1, with 8 bases that match TRBD1. V gave up 3 bases and J gave up 4 bases; unmatched junction bases: 10. The length of the CDR3 is 15 residues. Looked up from germline, CDR1 is DFQATT and CDR2 is SNEGSKA (reference sequence). CDR3 sequence reads: CSASNGQGAVTEAFF. In DNA, the CDR3 is TGCAGTGCTAGCAACGGTCAGGGGGCGGTCACTGAAGCTTTCTTT.

This clonotype showed up many times. V is TRBV11-2 and J is TRBJ2-7, with TRBD2 identical over 14 bases. Germline V gives CDR1 SGHAT, CDR2 FQNNGV. The J segment lost 2 bases and the V segment lost 6 bases, leaving 3 bases of the junction unmatched. The CDR3 runs to 15 residues. CDR3 residues: CASSSGLAGAYEQYF. The CDR3 DNA reads TGTGCCAGCAGTTCGGGACTAGCGGGGGCCTACGAGCAGTACTTC.